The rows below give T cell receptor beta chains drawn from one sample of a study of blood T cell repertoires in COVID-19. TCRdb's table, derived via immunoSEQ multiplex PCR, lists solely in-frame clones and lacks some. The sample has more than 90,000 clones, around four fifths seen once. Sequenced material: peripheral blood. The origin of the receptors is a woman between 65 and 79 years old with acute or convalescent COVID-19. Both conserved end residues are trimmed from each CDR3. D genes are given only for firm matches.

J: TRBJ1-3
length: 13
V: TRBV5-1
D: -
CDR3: ASSFGRASGNTIY

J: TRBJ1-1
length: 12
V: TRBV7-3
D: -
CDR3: ASSSKSGNTEAF

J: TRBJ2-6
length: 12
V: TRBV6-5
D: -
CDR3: ASSRGTGANVLT

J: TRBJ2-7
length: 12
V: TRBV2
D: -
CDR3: ASSPTGPPYEQY

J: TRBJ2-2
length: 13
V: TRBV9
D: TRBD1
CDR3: ASSRTGANTGELF

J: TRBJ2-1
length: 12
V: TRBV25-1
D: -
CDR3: ASSEPLAGNEQF

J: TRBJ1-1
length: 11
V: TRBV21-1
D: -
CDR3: ASNRGRGTEAF

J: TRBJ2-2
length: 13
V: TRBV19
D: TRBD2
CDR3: ASTPSGLNTGELF

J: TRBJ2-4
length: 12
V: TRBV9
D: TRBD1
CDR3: ASSVGEGGNIQY

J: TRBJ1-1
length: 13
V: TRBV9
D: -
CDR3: ASSVGGSVNTEAF

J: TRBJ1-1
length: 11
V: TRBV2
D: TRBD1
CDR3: ASTGTGGTEAF

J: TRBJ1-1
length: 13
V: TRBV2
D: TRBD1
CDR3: ASIVEATGRSEAF

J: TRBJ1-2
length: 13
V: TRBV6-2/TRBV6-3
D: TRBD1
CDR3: ASSPRGQGVSGYT

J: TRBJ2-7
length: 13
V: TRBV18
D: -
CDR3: ASSPPEGVFYEQY

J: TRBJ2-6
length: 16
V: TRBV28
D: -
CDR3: ASSLASSLRSGANVLT

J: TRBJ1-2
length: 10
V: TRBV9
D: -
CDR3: ASSVVGYGYT

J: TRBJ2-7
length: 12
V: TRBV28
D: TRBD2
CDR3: ASTLGLAVYEQY

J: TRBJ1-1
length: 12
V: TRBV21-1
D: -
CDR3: ASSKGQENTEAF

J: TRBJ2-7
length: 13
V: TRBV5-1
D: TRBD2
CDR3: ASSLASGRVYEQY

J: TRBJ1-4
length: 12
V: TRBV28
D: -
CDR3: ASSSPVVNEKLF

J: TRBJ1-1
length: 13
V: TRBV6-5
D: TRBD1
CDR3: ASSRTGGLNTEAF

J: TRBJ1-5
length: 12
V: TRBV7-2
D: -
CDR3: ASSLYPLPGPQH

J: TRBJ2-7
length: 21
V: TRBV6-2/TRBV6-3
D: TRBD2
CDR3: ASSPWPGQEMTSGGTWGYEQY

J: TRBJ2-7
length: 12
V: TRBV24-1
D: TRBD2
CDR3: ATSDTLRENEQY

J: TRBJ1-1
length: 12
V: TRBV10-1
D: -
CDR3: ASSDRHENTEAF

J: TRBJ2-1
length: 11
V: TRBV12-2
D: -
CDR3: ASRPVGSDEQF

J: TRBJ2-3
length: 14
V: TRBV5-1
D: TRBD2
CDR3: ASSLVAGGTTDTQY

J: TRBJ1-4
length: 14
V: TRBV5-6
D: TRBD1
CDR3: ASSPDRGRVSEKLF

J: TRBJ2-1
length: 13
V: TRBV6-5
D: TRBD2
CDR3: ASRISGGSTFEQF

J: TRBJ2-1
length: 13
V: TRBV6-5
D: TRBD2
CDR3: ASRSTSGGNNEQF

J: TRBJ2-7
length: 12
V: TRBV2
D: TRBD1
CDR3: ASSAGTGGGEQY

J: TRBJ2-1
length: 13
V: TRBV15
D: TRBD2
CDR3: ATSPSAGSYNEQF

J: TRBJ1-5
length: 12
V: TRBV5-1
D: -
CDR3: ASSLDTDNQPQH

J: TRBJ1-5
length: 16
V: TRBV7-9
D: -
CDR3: ASSSTRQPPLRNQPQH

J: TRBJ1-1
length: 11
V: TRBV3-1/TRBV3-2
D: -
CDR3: ASSQEPGLEAF

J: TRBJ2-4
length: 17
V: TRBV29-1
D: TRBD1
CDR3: SGPSAGQGANLAKNIQY

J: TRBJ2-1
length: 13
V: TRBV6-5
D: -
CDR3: ASSRDSSSYNEQF

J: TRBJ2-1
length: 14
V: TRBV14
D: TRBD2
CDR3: ASSQEGIAGFNEQF

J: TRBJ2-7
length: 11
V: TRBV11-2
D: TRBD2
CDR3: ASSQSGGREQY

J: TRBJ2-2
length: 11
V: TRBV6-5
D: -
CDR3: ASSKTSSGELF

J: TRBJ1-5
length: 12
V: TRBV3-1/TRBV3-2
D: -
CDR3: ASSPGAGNQPQH

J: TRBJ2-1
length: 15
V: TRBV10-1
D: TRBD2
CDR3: ASSDYGTSKVHPEQF

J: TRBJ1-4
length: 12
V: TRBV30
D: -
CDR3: AWSVRAGKEKLF

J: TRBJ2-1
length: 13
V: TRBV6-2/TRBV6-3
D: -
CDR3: ASSYTPTSYNEQF

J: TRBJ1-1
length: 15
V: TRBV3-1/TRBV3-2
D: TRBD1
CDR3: ASSQGLTQGGWTEAF

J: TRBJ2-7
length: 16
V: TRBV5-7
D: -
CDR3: ASSLAAGPAQSSYEQY

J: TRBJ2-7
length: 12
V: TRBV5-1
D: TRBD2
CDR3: ASSSTSGRVEQY

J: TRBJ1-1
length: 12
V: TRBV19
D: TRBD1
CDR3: ASSSNRGGTEAF

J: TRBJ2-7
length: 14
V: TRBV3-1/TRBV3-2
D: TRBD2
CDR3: ASSQALGLTMGEQY

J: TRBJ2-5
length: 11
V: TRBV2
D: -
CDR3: ASSRGLQETQY

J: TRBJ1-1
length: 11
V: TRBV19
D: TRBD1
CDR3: ASSIRGHAEAF

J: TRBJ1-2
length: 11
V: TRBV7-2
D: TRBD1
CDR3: ASSPTGVDGYT

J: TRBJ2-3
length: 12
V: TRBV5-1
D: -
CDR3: ASSPSSGADTQY

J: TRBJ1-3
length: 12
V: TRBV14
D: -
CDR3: ASSPGASGNTIY